This T cell receptor (beta chain) emerged from a study of T-cell memory formation after mild COVID-19. CDR3 size: 12 residues. Trimming at V came to 6 bases and at J to 4 bases, leaving 2 bases not matched to a gene. The germline CDR1 and CDR2 sequences are SGDLS and YYNGEE. TCRdb reprocessed the 5' RACE reads via MiXCR and lists one record per CDR3 protein. The data contain roughly 150,000 distinct CDR3 sequences, about 14% of them singletons. The sequence derives from an adult woman who had mild COVID-19 (a few samples of this study predate the infection). Cell type and time point are not known. Sequenced: PBMCs or a T cell subset sorted from them (not recorded which). The chain recombines TRBV9 with TRBJ1-1, with 8 nucleotides matching TRBD1. The CDR3 DNA reads as TGTGCCAGCAACACAGGGGGCACTGAAGCTTTCTTT. Translating it yields CASNTGGTEAFF.